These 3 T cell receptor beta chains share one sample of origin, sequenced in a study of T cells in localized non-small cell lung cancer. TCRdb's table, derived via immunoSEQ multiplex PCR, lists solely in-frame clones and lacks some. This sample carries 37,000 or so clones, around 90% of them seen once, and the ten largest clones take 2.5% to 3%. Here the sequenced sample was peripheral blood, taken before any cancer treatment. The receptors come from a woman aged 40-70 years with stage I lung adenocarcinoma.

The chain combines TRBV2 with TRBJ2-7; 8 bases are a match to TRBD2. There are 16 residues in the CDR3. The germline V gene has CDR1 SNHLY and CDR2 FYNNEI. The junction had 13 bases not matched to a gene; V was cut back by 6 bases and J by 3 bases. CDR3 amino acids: CASRPMLAGGIYEQYF. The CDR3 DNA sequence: TGTGCCAGCAGACCAATGTTGGCGGGAGGAATCTACGAGCAGTACTTC.

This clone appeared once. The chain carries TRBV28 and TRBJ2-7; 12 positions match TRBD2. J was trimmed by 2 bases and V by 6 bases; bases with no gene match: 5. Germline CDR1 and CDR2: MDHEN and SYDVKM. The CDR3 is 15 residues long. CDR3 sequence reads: CASSLAGGGTYEQYF. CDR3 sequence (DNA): TGTGCCAGCAGCCTAGCGGGAGGGGGGACCTACGAGCAGTACTTC. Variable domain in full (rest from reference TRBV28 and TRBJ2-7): DVKVTQSSRYLVKRTGEKVFLECVQDMDHENMFWYRQDPGLGLRLIYFSYDVKMKEKGDIPEGYSVSREKKERFSLILESASTNQTSMYLCASSLAGGGTYEQYFGPGTRLTVT.

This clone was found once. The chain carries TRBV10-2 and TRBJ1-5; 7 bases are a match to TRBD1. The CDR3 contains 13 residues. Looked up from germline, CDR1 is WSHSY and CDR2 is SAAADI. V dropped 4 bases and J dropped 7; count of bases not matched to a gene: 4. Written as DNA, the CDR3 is TGCGCCAGCAGTGGGGCCAGGGGGCAGCCCCAGCATTTT. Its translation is CASSGARGQPQHF.